The 2 T cell receptor beta chains reported below all come from one sample, sequenced in a study of shared clonotypes between healthy human individuals. Some clones are missing from TCRdb's copy, which holds only in-frame ones; the method was immunoSEQ multiplex PCR. The sample has some 2.1 million clones, over 85% seen once. Sequencing input: naive CD4+ T cells sorted from blood. As for subset: CD45RA+ positively selected. These receptors originate from a man between 18 and 29 years old in good health.

This clone came up once. The CDR3 bases are TGTGCCAGCAGCTTAGAGGGGGCGCAGGGTGAAAAACTGTTTTTT. Its translation: CASSLEGAQGEKLFF. The chain couples TRBV7-9 to TRBJ1-4, with 7 bases aligning to TRBD1. Per germline, CDR1 SEHNR and CDR2 FQNEAQ (reference sequence). Trimming took 1 base from V and 7 from J; bases not matched to a gene: 6. The CDR3 consists of 15 residues.

J is TRBJ2-3 and V is TRBV9; 12 bases map to TRBD2. The CDR3 contains 17 residues. Germline assignment: CDR1 SGDLS and CDR2 YYNGEE. V was clipped by 0 bases and J by 6 bases; unmatched bases: 8. The CDR3 sequence: CASSVGLAGEEKDTQYF. CDR3 in DNA: TGTGCCAGCAGCGTAGGACTAGCGGGGGAGGAGAAGGATACGCAGTATTTT.